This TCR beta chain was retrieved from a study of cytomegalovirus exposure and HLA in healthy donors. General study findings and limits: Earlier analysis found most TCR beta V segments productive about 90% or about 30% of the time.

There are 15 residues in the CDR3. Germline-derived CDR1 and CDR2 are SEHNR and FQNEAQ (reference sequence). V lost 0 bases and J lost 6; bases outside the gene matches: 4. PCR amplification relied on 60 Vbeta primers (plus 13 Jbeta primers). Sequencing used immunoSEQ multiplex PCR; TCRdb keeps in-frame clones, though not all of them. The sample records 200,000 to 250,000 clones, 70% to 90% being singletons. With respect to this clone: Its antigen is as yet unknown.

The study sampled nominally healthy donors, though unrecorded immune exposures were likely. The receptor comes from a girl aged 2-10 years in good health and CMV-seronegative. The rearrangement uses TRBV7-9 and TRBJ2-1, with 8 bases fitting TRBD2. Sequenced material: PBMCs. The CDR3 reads CASSLAGGAGNEQFF. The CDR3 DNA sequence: TGTGCCAGCAGCTTAGCCGGGGGGGCGGGCAATGAGCAGTTCTTC.